The text below deals with one T cell receptor (beta chain). This sample was taken from a study of blood T cell repertoires in COVID-19. About the study: Collection of acute and convalescent COVID-19 samples took place in the United States, Italy and Spain. PBMCs, B-cell-depleted T cells, or T cells were the source of the cDNA or gDNA that made up the material.

The CDR3 sequence is 16 residues long. The V end was cut by 3 bases, the J end by 2 bases, with 17 bases between. Germline CDR1 is DFQATT and CDR2 is SNEGSKA (reference sequence). The table came from immunoSEQ multiplex PCR; TCRdb's copy has only in-frame clones and leaves some out. The data show 300,000 to 450,000 clones, 80% to 90% seen once. The sequence derives from a man aged 30 to 39 who had recovered from COVID-19. Sequenced: PBMCs or T cells enriched from blood (not recorded which). The V gene is TRBV20-1, the J gene TRBJ2-1, with D possibly TRBD2 on 6 matching bases. The CDR3 region has the DNA TGCAGTGCTAGTCGGGGGACTCCCGGGGCCTACAATGAGCAGTTCTTC. Amino acid sequence: CSASRGTPGAYNEQFF.